Below, 30 T cell receptor beta chains from the same sample are listed, as sequenced in a study of T-cell memory formation after mild COVID-19. Using its own MiXCR run on the 5' RACE reads, TCRdb lists one record per CDR3 protein. This sample has some 210,000 distinct CDR3 sequences, with 18% found just once. Sequencing was done on a sample of PBMCs or a T cell subset sorted from them (not recorded which). The receptors were gathered from an adult woman who had mild COVID-19 (a few samples of this study predate the infection). Cell type and time point are not known.

Only a few counts were recorded for this clonotype. V gene TRBV12-3 or TRBV12-4 combines with J gene TRBJ1-2; D possibly corresponds to TRBD1 (6 bases). V lost 3 bases and J 4 bases, leaving 12 bases between the germline ends. The CDR3 spans 14 residues. The CDR3 here is CASSLDSQSYGYTF. The CDR3 DNA follows: TGTGCCAGCAGTTTGGACAGCCAGAGCTATGGCTACACCTTC.

This clonotype showed up just a few times. The rearrangement links TRBV12-3 or TRBV12-4 to TRBJ2-1; 10 nucleotides align to TRBD2. V lost 3 bases, J lost 0 bases, and 14 bases stayed unmatched. This CDR3 has 20 residues. CDR3: CASSFQVGAGGSSSYNEQFF. For the CDR3, the DNA is TGTGCCAGCAGTTTTCAGGTCGGAGCGGGAGGGTCTAGCTCCTACAATGAGCAGTTCTTC.

This clonotype has just a few counts. The J gene is TRBJ2-3, the V gene TRBV19, with 7 bases identical to TRBD1. The germline gives CDR1 LNHDA, CDR2 SQIVND (reference sequence). This CDR3 has 15 residues. V trimming: 6 bases; J trimming: 1 base; junction bases outside the gene matches: 7. The CDR3 sequence is CASRPGGFGTDTQYF. CDR3 nucleotides: TGTGCCAGTAGGCCAGGGGGTTTTGGCACAGATACGCAGTATTTT.

The chain has TRBV24-1 and TRBJ1-2; TRBD1 matches at 7 bases. CDR3 length: 14 residues. Germline values: CDR1 KGHDR, CDR2 SFDVKD. J was trimmed by 7 bases and V by 3 bases; bases with no gene match: 7. This chain's CDR3 is CATSDHGQVVGYTF. DNA of the CDR3: TGTGCCACCAGTGATCATGGACAGGTGGTTGGCTACACCTTC.

The sample holds a few counts of this clonotype. The CDR3 sequence: CASSSDSGSNEQFF. CDR3 nucleotide sequence: TGTGCCAGCAGTTCGGATAGCGGGAGCAATGAGCAGTTCTTC. This chain links TRBV12-3 or TRBV12-4 with TRBJ2-1, with 9 bases that match TRBD2. This CDR3 spans 14 amino acids. With V trimmed by 4 bases and J by 6 bases, 4 bases remained unmatched.

The gene calls are TRBV7-2 and TRBJ2-7; 8 positions agree with TRBD2. Germline V lookup: CDR1 SGHTA, CDR2 FQGNSA. The length of the CDR3 is 15 residues. After removal of 3 bases from V and 0 bases from J, the junction contained 4 bases not matched to a gene. The DNA for the CDR3 is TGTGCCAGCAGCTTCCTAGCGGGCCTCTCCTACGAGCAGTACTTC. It is translated as CASSFLAGLSYEQYF.

V usage is TRBV12-3 or TRBV12-4 and J usage is TRBJ1-1, with D tentatively TRBD1 (5 bases). V lost 6 bases and J 11 bases, leaving 16 bases between the germline ends. This CDR3 has 12 residues. The CDR3 is CASSFRVRGAFF. DNA of the CDR3: TGTGCCAGCAGCTTCAGGGTTAGAGGGGCTTTCTTT.

This sequence joins TRBV15 and TRBJ2-1, with 9 bases aligning to TRBD2. The CDR3 has 16 amino acids. The V gene's germline CDR1 is LNHNV and CDR2 YYDKDF (reference sequence). V lost 0 bases, J lost 8 bases, and 8 bases stayed unmatched. CDR3 loop: CATSRETSGPFDEQFF. CDR3 DNA: TGTGCCACCAGCAGAGAAACTAGCGGGCCTTTCGATGAGCAGTTCTTC.

This clonotype was detected once. A read error may produce the germline difference seen at one junction end. The CDR3 DNA sequence: TGTGCCAGCAGTCCCGGCCCGGACAGGGGGAGCACCGGGGAGCTGTATTTT. It is translated as CASSPGPDRGSTGELYF. This sequence joins TRBV7-9 and TRBJ2-2; 10 nucleotides align to TRBD1. The V gene's germline CDR1 is SEHNR and CDR2 FQNEAQ (reference sequence). The CDR3 extends over 17 amino acids.

This clonotype was observed a few times. This chain links TRBV5-1 with TRBJ1-2; perhaps TRBD1 as D (6 bases). With 2 bases removed from V and 5 bases from J, the gap between germline ends came to 13 bases. This CDR3 is built from 14 residues. The germline gives CDR1 SGHRS, CDR2 YFSETQ. The CDR3 reads CASSFQGNSYGYTF. In DNA form, the CDR3 reads TGCGCCAGCAGCTTTCAGGGGAACAGTTATGGCTACACCTTC.

The chain combines TRBV7-2 with TRBJ2-7, with unresolved D. The V gene lost 5 bases and the J gene lost 0 bases, with 20 bases spanning the gap. This CDR3 spans 17 amino acids. CDR1 is SGHTA, CDR2 FQGNSA, per germline. DNA for the CDR3: TGTGCCAGCAGCCCTAGGTTCGGTATAGGCCCCTCCTACGAGCAGTACTTC. This translates into CASSPRFGIGPSYEQYF.

This clonotype was observed at least ten times. The rearrangement links TRBV12-3 or TRBV12-4 to TRBJ1-2; 7 bases line up with TRBD1. The CDR3 has 12 residues. Trimming removed 7 bases from V and 10 bases from J; junction bases left unmatched: 9. This CDR3 reads CASKGQDSPYTF. The DNA of the CDR3 is TGTGCCAGCAAAGGACAGGATAGTCCCTACACCTTC.

This clonotype showed up many times. This chain connects TRBV2 to TRBJ2-1, with TRBD1 matching 8 bases. The CDR3 consists of 14 residues. Germline CDR1 SNHLY, CDR2 FYNNEI. Losses at the gene ends were 6 bases for V and 7 bases for J; bases not matched to a gene: 8. In DNA form, the CDR3 reads TGTGCCAGCAGGGAGACAGGGGATGGGAATGAGCAGTTCTTC. Amino acids: CASRETGDGNEQFF.

J is TRBJ2-6 and V is TRBV12-3 or TRBV12-4; D may be TRBD2 (7 bases). The germline V and J ends were trimmed by 3 bases and 4 bases, with 13 bases remaining between them. There are 16 residues in the CDR3. CDR3: CASSFGGAPGANVLTF. The DNA of the CDR3 is TGTGCCAGCAGTTTTGGGGGGGCCCCGGGGGCCAACGTCCTGACTTTC.

The gene calls are TRBV29-1 and TRBJ1-5, with 8 bases aligning to TRBD1. CDR1 is SQVTM, CDR2 ANQGSEA, per germline. The CDR3 sequence is 13 residues long. V shed 6 bases, J shed 2 bases, and the junction held 3 bases outside the gene matches. DNA of the CDR3: TGCAGCGTCACACAGGGGGGCAATCAGCCCCAGCATTTT. Amino acids: CSVTQGGNQPQHF. The full variable domain, its missing parts supplied by reference TRBV29-1 and TRBJ1-5, is SAVISQKPSRDICQRGTSLTIQCQVDSQVTMMFWYRQQPGQSLTLIATANQGSEATYESGFVIDKFPISRPNLTFSTLTVSNMSPEDSSIYLCSVTQGGNQPQHFGDGTRLSIL.

This clonotype has a handful of counts. The chain recombines TRBV4-2 with TRBJ2-1; TRBD2 agrees at 8 bases. Germline lookup yields CDR1 LGHNA and CDR2 YNFKEQ. There are 16 residues in the CDR3. J lost 7 bases, V lost 0 bases, and 8 bases had no gene match. This chain's CDR3 is CASSQDPRTSSNEQFF. The CDR3 DNA is TGTGCCAGCAGCCAAGATCCTAGGACTAGCAGTAATGAGCAGTTCTTC.

The V gene is TRBV25-1, the J gene TRBJ2-3; D is unresolved. The CDR3 is 15 amino acids. The V end was cut by 10 bases, the J end by 1 base, with 18 bases between. CDR1 MGHDK and CDR2 SYGVNS come from the germline V gene. The DNA for the CDR3 is TGTGCCACCCAAGACCCGATGGATCGCACAGATACGCAGTATTTT. Protein: CATQDPMDRTDTQYF.

This clonotype was seen more than once but under ten times. The DNA for the CDR3 is TGTGCCAGCAGTCCTATAAGCTACGAGCAGTACTTC. As protein: CASSPISYEQYF. The gene calls are TRBV6-6 and TRBJ2-7; D is unclear. The CDR3 has 12 residues. The germline V and J ends were trimmed by 5 bases and 3 bases, with 8 bases remaining between them. Germline-derived CDR1 and CDR2 are MNHNY and SVGAGI (reference sequence).

There are a few counts of this clonotype. The V gene is TRBV7-8, the J gene TRBJ2-5; 8 positions agree with TRBD1. The germline V gene has CDR1 SGHVS and CDR2 FQNEAQ. This CDR3 has 18 amino acids. V shed 2 bases and J 3 bases; nucleotides not matched to a gene: 14. The CDR3 is CASSLFVARTGLKETQYF. The CDR3 DNA sequence: TGTGCCAGCAGCTTATTTGTAGCGCGGACAGGGTTGAAAGAGACCCAGTACTTC.

The chain combines TRBV5-1 with TRBJ2-1; 11 positions match TRBD2. CDR3 length: 21 residues. With 5 bases clipped from V and 6 bases from J, the junction kept 25 bases outside the gene matches. Germline CDR1 SGHRS, CDR2 YFSETQ. CDR3 nucleotides: TGCGCCAGCAGTTCCCCAAGGGGGGGGACAGCCTGGACTAGCGGGTTCAATGAGCAGTTCTTC. It codes for CASSSPRGGTAWTSGFNEQFF.

V usage is TRBV9 and J usage is TRBJ2-3; 12 nucleotides line up with TRBD2. Germline CDR1 reads SGDLS; CDR2 reads YYNGEE. This CDR3 has 15 amino acids. V lost 4 bases to trimming and J lost 2 bases; unmatched junction nucleotides: 2. The CDR3 bases are TGTGCCAGCAGCACTAGCGGGAGGACCACAGATACGCAGTATTTT. This encodes CASSTSGRTTDTQYF.

This clonotype has only a few counts. The chain carries TRBV20-1 and TRBJ1-2; 8 bases agree with TRBD1. Trimming removed 6 bases from V and 7 bases from J; junction bases left unmatched: 13. CDR1 is DFQATT and CDR2 is SNEGSKA in the germline V gene (reference sequence). This CDR3 spans 14 amino acids. CDR3 DNA: TGCAGTGCCGAGGCGACAGGGGCATTTCTTGGCTACACCTTC. This gives the protein CSAEATGAFLGYTF.

There are a few counts of this clonotype. The J gene is TRBJ1-2, the V gene TRBV20-1; D is ambiguous. This CDR3 spans 12 amino acids. From germline, CDR1 is DFQATT and CDR2 SNEGSKA (reference sequence). Between the trimmed V and J ends, which lost 5 bases and 2 bases, there was a span of 9 bases. CDR3 amino acids: CSASPGNYGYTF. For the CDR3, the DNA is TGCAGTGCTTCTCCAGGAAACTATGGCTACACCTTC.

This clonotype was seen a handful of times. The chain combines TRBV4-3 with TRBJ1-1, with D hard to call. The CDR3 has 14 residues. CDR1 and CDR2 from the germline V gene are LGHNA and YSLEER. V shed 0 bases and J shed 1 base, with 6 bases lying between them. The DNA of the CDR3 is TGCGCCAGCAGCCAAGACCCGGGGAACACTGAAGCTTTCTTT. Translating gives CASSQDPGNTEAFF.

In this sample, this clonotype turned up a few times. V usage is TRBV24-1 and J usage is TRBJ2-7; D possibly corresponds to TRBD2 (6 bases). This CDR3 comprises 15 residues. Trimming took off 4 bases at V and 3 bases at J, with 15 bases between the two ends. CDR1 KGHDR and CDR2 SFDVKD come from the germline V gene. CDR3 DNA: TGTGCCACCAGTGACGGCCGGGGGATGATCTACGAGCAGTACTTC. This codes for CATSDGRGMIYEQYF.

This rearrangement joins TRBV11-2 to TRBJ1-2, with TRBD1 as a possible D gene (6 bases). CDR3 length equals 14 residues. Trimming stripped 3 bases from V and 3 bases from J, with 11 bases between. Germline V gives CDR1 SGHAT, CDR2 FQNNGV. CDR3: CASSFNRDHYGYTF. Here the CDR3 DNA reads TGTGCCAGCAGCTTCAACAGGGATCACTATGGCTACACCTTC.

The chain combines TRBV7-6 with TRBJ2-3; D not resolved. Germline CDR1 reads SGHVS; CDR2 reads FNYEAQ. This CDR3 has 15 residues. The V end lost 1 base, the J end lost 0 bases, and 8 bases lay between the germline ends. In nucleotides, the CDR3 is TGTGCCAGCAGCTTAGGTGGGTTCAGCACAGATACGCAGTATTTT. The encoded protein is CASSLGGFSTDTQYF.

In its sample, this clonotype was seen many times. This chain uses TRBV6-5 with TRBJ1-1; no clear D gene. Looked up from germline, CDR1 is MNHEY and CDR2 is SVGAGI. Deletions cut 2 bases from V and 2 bases from J, with 9 bases between. CDR3 length: 14 residues. The CDR3 loop is CASSYQELNTEAFF. The DNA of the CDR3 is TGTGCCAGCAGTTACCAGGAGCTAAACACTGAAGCTTTCTTT.

There are a few counts of this clonotype. The V and J genes are TRBV4-2 and TRBJ2-7; 7 positions agree with TRBD1. V lost 1 base to trimming and J lost 2 bases; unmatched junction nucleotides: 5. The CDR3 runs 15 residues. Germline V gives CDR1 LGHNA, CDR2 YNFKEQ. Here the CDR3 DNA reads TGTGCCAGCAGCCAAGGACAGGGTGGAACCTACGAGCAGTACTTC. This translates into CASSQGQGGTYEQYF.

The V call is TRBV2, the J call TRBJ2-1; 9 bases are shared with TRBD2. The CDR3 consists of 15 residues. Germline V CDR1 and CDR2: SNHLY, FYNNEI. With V trimmed by 10 bases and J by 7 bases, 14 bases remained unmatched. The CDR3 DNA reads as TGTGCCATTCCGAGGGGTAGCGGGAGAGGGAATGAGCAGTTCTTC. This gives the protein CAIPRGSGRGNEQFF.